The T cell receptor (beta chain) under discussion was sequenced for a study of shared clonotypes between healthy human individuals. The material for each subset, its genomic DNA, was split evenly across several immunoSEQ plates. Sequenced by immunoSEQ multiplex PCR; TCRdb stores in-frame clones only, minus some. Of fewer than 2.5 million clones listed, 80% to 95% are singletons. The germline CDR1 and CDR2 sequences are MDHEN and SYDVKM. Trimming left V 10 bases short and J 4 bases short, with 17 bases between. This CDR3 is built from 14 residues. In its sample, this clone was seen a few times. Material for sequencing was naive CD4+ T cells from PBMCs. Subset meaning: CD45RA+ positively selected. The J gene is TRBJ2-4, the V gene TRBV28; D could derive from TRBD1 or TRBD2 (5 bases each). The TCR sequence derives from a man aged 18 to 30 in good health. Some clones in this sample may be carry-over from other donors' samples. CDR3: CATVLSGQKNIQYF. The DNA for the CDR3 is TGTGCCACGGTATTGTCGGGGCAAAAAAACATTCAGTACTTC.